This T cell receptor (beta chain) was identified in a study of shared clonotypes between healthy human individuals. The data were produced by immunoSEQ multiplex PCR, yet TCRdb's version contains in-frame clones alone and is incomplete. The repertoire holds roughly 2.1 million clones, with about 93% as singletons. Naive CD8 cells were CD45RO-negative, positively selected for CCR7, excluding terminally differentiated effector memory CD45RA+ cells. Free of recent acute infections or vaccinations, the donors were healthy HIV-negative adults. V lost 2 bases to trimming and J lost 2 bases; unmatched junction nucleotides: 13. The germline V gene has CDR1 SGHAT and CDR2 FQNNGV. The CDR3 consists of 19 residues.

The chain uses TRBV11-2 and TRBJ2-1; 9 bases align to TRBD2. The material sequenced was naive CD8+ T cells from PBMCs. The clonotype comes from a man aged 18 to 30 in good health. Some clones in this sample may be carry-over from other donors' samples. The CDR3 here is CASSLKAILSGRTYNEQFF. CDR3 nucleotides: TGTGCCAGCAGCTTAAAGGCCATCCTCAGCGGGAGGACCTACAATGAGCAGTTCTTC.